This T cell receptor (beta chain) was recovered during a study of T cell clones after liver transplantation. Study-wide context: TCRbeta sequencing after a pre-transplant mixed lymphocyte reaction identified graft-donor-reactive clones, later tracked in post-transplant blood. As an antigen-independent comparator, third-party-reactive TCRbeta sequences came from pre-transplant mixed lymphocyte reactions. Samples came pre-transplant, pre-randomization before withdrawal, and post-randomization after withdrawal ended. Study-wide results and caveats: The donor-reactive repertoire was only partly measurable in two subjects, lacking donor cells.

Details on this clone: Its antigen is not known.

The CDR3 runs to 16 residues. Trimming removed 1 base from V and 0 bases from J, with 9 bases in between. CDR1 is MGHRA, CDR2 YSYEKL, per germline. The repertoire was sequenced with immunoSEQ multiplex PCR; TCRdb's copy has only in-frame clones and lacks some. The profile covers 75,000 to 95,000 clones, with 70% to 90% appearing a single time and 2.5% to 3.5% taken by the ten largest. This receptor was obtained from a human patient who received a liver transplant. A share of the T cells may be of graft donor origin. The sample here was CD4+ T cells from blood, taken at the 22-month timepoint. The gene calls are TRBV4-1 and TRBJ1-4; D remains ambiguous. The chain's CDR3 is CASSQAIPATNEKLFF. Written as DNA, the CDR3 is TGCGCCAGCAGCCAAGCAATTCCTGCAACTAATGAAAAACTGTTTTTT.